The clone carrying this T cell receptor beta chain was seen a single time. Its cognate antigen is unknown. These data are taken from a study of shared clonotypes between healthy human individuals. Authors' processing steps: Junction-only immunoSEQ data arrived without quality scores, meaning filtering differed. Assay: immunoSEQ multiplex PCR; the TCRdb copy retains only in-frame clones and omits some. V, J and clone size reflect that table, while D and trimming were determined from the DNA. The top ten clones hold over 1% of a sample with over a million clones, approximately 96% of them seen once. The study's findings and limits: Generally, naive subsets (rather than memory subsets) showed larger estimated richness.

The specimen was naive CD4+ T cells sorted from blood. Stated subset: CD45RA+ positively selected. This clonotype was sampled from a young man in good health.

The DNA of the CDR3 is TGTGCCTGGAGCAGGGGGGCCTGGCTGAATCAGCCCCAGCATTTT. It is translated as CAWSRGAWLNQPQHF. The genes are TRBV30 and TRBJ1-5, with 7 bases identical to TRBD1. The CDR3 is 15 residues long. The ends lost 3 bases at V and 4 bases at J; junction bases unmatched: 9. Germline loops: CDR1 GTSNPN, CDR2 SVGIG (reference sequence).